This T cell receptor (beta chain) was sequenced for a study of glioma-infiltrating T cells after dendritic cell vaccination. Data came from immunoSEQ multiplex PCR; TCRdb stores just in-frame clones and leaves some out. Counted here are roughly 60,000 clones, approximately 86% occurring once; the ten biggest clones make up roughly 10%. A single count supports this clone. Time point denoted: after dendritic cell vaccination, including at tumor progression/relapse. V was clipped by 3 bases and J by 5 bases; unmatched bases: 9. This CDR3 has 16 amino acids. Germline CDR1 LGHNA, CDR2 YSLEER. The chain has TRBV4-3 and TRBJ2-3; the match to TRBD2 covers 9 bases. Sample: blood, taken after dendritic cell vaccination. The source of this sequence is a human donor with glioblastoma. CDR3 sequence: CASSQSGLAGQDTQYF. The CDR3 DNA reads as TGCGCCAGCAGCCAGTCGGGACTAGCAGGTCAAGATACGCAGTATTTT.